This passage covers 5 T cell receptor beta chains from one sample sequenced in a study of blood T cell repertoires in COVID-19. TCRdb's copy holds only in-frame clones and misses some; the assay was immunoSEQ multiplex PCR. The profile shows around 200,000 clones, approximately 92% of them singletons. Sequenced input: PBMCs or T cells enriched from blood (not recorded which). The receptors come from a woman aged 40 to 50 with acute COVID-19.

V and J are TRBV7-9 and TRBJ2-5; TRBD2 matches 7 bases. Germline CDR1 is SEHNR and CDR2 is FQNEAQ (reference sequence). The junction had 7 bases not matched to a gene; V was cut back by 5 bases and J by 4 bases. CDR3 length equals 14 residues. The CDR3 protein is CASSHPQRGETQYF. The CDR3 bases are TGTGCCAGCAGCCACCCGCAGCGGGGAGAGACCCAGTACTTC.

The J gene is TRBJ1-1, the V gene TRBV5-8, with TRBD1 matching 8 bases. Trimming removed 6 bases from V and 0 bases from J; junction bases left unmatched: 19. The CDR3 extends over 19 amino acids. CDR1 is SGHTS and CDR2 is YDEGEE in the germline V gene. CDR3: CASTDTRQGLRRMNTEAFF. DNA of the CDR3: TGTGCCAGCACCGATACGAGACAGGGGCTCAGGAGGATGAACACTGAAGCTTTCTTT. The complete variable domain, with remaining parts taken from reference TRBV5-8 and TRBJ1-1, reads EAGVTQSPTHLIKTRGQQATLRCSPISGHTSVYWYQQALGLGLQFLLWYDEGEERNRGNFPPRFSGRQFPNYSSELNVNALELEDSALYLCASTDTRQGLRRMNTEAFFGQGTRLTVV.

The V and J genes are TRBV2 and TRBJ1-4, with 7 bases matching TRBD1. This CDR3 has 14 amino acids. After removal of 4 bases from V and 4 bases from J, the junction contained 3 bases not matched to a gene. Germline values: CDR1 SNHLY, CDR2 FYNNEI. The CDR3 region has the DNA TGTGCCAGCAGTGCCACAGGGGTTAATGAAAAACTGTTTTTT. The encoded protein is CASSATGVNEKLFF.

The CDR3 loop is CAPRRGSGPNTGELFF. DNA of the CDR3: TGTGCCCCGAGGAGGGGTAGCGGGCCGAACACCGGGGAGCTGTTTTTT. This chain uses TRBV25-1 with TRBJ2-2; 7 bases align to TRBD2. J lost 0 bases, V lost 11 bases, and 12 bases had no gene match. Germline CDR1 is MGHDK and CDR2 is SYGVNS. The CDR3 is 16 residues long. The whole variable domain, remainder taken from reference TRBV25-1 and TRBJ2-2, is EADIYQTPRYLVIGTGKKITLECSQTMGHDKMYWYQQDPGMELHLIHYSYGVNSTEKGDLSSESTVSRIRTEHFPLTLESARPSHTSQYLCAPRRGSGPNTGELFFGEGSRLTVL.

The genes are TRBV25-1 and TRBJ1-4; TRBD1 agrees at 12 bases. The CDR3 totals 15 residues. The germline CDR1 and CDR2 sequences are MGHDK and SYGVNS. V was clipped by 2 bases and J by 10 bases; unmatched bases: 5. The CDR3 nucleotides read TGTGCCAGCAGTGAAGGGACAGGGGGCCCCCGAAAACTGTTTTTT. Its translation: CASSEGTGGPRKLFF.